This TCR beta chain was sequenced during a study of T cells in Graves' hyperthyroidism and ophthalmopathy. Study details: Once the initial diagnosis was made, peripheral blood was obtained before any treatment.

Inclusion characteristics of ophthalmopathy patients comprised a Clinical Activity Score of at least 3, a NOSPECS grade of at least 4, and duration under 3 months. Uncontrolled infection, other autoimmune disease, pregnancy and lactation each barred patients from inclusion. This clonotype was recorded many times. The antigen is undetermined. The CDR3 length is 12 residues. CDR1 DFQATT and CDR2 SNEGSKA come from the germline V gene (reference sequence). Trimming cost V 5 bases and J 0 bases, with 8 bases left between them. General study points: Model output signaled ophthalmopathy a median 6.5 months ahead of onset.

TCR beta CDR3 sequences were amplified from RNA transcripts. A first-round RT-PCR of the TCR CDR3 used the HTBI primer set. From the multiplex PCR reads, TCRdb called clonotypes with MiXCR, one entry per CDR3 protein. The table lists 640,000 or so distinct CDR3 sequences, over 12% of them singletons. This chain uses TRBV20-1 with TRBJ2-7; D call uncertain. The TCR was taken from a woman aged 40 to 49 with Graves' ophthalmopathy. Input material: blood. CDR3 in DNA: TGCAGTGCTGGCTTAATCTCCTACGAGCAGTACTTC. Its translation: CSAGLISYEQYF.